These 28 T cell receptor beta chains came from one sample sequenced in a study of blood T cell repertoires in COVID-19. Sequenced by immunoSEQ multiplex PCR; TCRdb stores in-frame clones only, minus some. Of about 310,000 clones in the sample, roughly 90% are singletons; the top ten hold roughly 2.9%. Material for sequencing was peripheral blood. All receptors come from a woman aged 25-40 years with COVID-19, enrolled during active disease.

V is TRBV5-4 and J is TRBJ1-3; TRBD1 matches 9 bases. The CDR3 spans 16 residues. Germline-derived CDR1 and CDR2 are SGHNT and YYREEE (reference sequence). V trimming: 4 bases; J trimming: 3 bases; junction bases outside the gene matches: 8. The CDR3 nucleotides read TGTGCCAGCAGCGGGCTGGGACAGGGACGTGGAAACACCATATATTTT. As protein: CASSGLGQGRGNTIYF.

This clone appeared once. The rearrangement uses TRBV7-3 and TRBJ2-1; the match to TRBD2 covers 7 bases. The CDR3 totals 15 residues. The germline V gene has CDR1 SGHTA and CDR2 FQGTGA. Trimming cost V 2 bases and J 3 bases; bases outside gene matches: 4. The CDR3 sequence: CASSLLAGVYNEQFF. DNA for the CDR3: TGTGCCAGCAGCTTATTGGCGGGAGTCTACAATGAGCAGTTCTTC.

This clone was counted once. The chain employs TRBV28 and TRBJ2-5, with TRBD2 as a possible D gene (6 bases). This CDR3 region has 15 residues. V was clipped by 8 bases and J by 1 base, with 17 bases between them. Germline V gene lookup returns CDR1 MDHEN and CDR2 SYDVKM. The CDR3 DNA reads TGTGCCAGCCGCCTGGGTGGAGGGGTCCAAGAGACCCAGTACTTC. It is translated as CASRLGGGVQETQYF. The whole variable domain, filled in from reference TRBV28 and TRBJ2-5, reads DVKVTQSSRYLVKRTGEKVFLECVQDMDHENMFWYRQDPGLGLRLIYFSYDVKMKEKGDIPEGYSVSREKKERFSLILESASTNQTSMYLCASRLGGGVQETQYFGPGTRLLVL.

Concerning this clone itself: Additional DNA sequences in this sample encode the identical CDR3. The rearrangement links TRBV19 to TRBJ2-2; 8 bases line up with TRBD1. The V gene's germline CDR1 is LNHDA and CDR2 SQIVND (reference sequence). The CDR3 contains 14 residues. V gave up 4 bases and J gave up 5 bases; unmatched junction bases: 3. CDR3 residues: CASSTGQGTGELFF. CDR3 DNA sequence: TGTGCCAGTAGTACCGGACAGGGAACCGGGGAGCTGTTTTTT. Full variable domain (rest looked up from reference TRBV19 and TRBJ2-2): DGGITQSPKYLFRKEGQNVTLSCEQNLNHDAMYWYRQDPGQGLRLIYYSQIVNDFQKGDIAEGYSVSREKKESFPLTVTSAQKNPTAFYLCASSTGQGTGELFFGEGSRLTVL.

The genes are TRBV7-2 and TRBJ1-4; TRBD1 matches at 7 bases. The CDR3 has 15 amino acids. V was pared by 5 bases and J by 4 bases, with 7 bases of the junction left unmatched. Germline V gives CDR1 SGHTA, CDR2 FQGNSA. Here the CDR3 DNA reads TGTGCCAGCAGCCTCATGACAGGGATTAATGAAAAACTGTTTTTT. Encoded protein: CASSLMTGINEKLFF.

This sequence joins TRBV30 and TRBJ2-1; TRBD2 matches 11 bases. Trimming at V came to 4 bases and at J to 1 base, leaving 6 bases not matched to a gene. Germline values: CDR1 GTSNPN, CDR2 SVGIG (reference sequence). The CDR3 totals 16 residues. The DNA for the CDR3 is TGTGCCTGGATACCCCTAGCGGGAGGTTCCTACAATGAGCAGTTCTTC. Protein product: CAWIPLAGGSYNEQFF.

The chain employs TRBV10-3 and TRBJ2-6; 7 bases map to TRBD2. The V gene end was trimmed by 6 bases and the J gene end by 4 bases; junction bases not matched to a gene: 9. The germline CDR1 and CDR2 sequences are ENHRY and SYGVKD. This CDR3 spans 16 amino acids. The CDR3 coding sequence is TGTGCCATCAGGAGGGAGGGCCCGGCAGGGGCCAACGTCCTGACTTTC. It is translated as CAIRREGPAGANVLTF.

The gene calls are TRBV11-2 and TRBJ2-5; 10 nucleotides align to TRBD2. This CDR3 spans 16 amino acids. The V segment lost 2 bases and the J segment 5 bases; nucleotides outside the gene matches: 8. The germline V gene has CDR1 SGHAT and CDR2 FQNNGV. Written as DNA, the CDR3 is TGTGCCAGCAGCTTAAGGCTAGCGGGAGAATCGGAGACCCAGTACTTC. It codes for CASSLRLAGESETQYF.

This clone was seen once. Here the CDR3 reads CASSERGRGTEAFF. The CDR3 nucleotides read TGCGCCAGCAGTGAGAGGGGGCGCGGCACTGAAGCTTTCTTT. The chain carries TRBV10-2 and TRBJ1-1, with 7 positions matching TRBD1. Per the germline V gene, CDR1 is WSHSY and CDR2 is SAAADI. The V and J ends lost 2 bases and 4 bases, in that order; junction bases with no gene match: 4. This CDR3 is 14 amino acids long.

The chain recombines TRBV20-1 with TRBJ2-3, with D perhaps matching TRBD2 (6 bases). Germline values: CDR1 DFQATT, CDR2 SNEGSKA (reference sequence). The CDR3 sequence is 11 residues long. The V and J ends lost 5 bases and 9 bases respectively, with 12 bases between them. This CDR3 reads CSAGVGGTQYF. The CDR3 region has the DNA TGCAGTGCTGGGGTGGGGGGAACGCAGTATTTT.

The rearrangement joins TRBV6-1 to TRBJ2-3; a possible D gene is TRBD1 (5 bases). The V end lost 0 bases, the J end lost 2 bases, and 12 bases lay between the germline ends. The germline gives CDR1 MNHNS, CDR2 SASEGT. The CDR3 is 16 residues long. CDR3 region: CASSEAARAHTDTQYF. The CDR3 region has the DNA TGTGCCAGCAGTGAAGCGGCCAGGGCGCACACAGATACGCAGTATTTT.

Written as DNA, the CDR3 is TGTGCCAGCAGCCAATCTGAGGACAGGGAATACGAGCAGTACTTC. Residues: CASSQSEDREYEQYF. This chain uses TRBV4-2 with TRBJ2-7; 8 bases map to TRBD1. The CDR3 is 15 amino acids. The V gene end was trimmed by 2 bases and the J gene end by 4 bases; junction bases not matched to a gene: 7. CDR1 is LGHNA and CDR2 is YNFKEQ in the germline V gene.

CDR3 loop: CASSESPYYEQYF. DNA for the CDR3: TGTGCCAGTAGTGAGTCTCCTTACTACGAGCAGTACTTC. This chain uses TRBV19 with TRBJ2-7; D gene unclear. This CDR3 is 13 amino acids long. Germline CDR1 LNHDA, CDR2 SQIVND (reference sequence). V was trimmed by 5 bases and J by 3 bases, leaving 11 bases between them.

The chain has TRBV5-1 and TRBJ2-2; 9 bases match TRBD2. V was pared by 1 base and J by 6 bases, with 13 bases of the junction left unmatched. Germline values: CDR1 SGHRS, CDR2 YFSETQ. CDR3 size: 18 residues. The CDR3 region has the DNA TGCGCCAGCAGCTTGCGAACTGGACCTAGCGGGACCGCCGGGGAGCTGTTTTTT. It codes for CASSLRTGPSGTAGELFF. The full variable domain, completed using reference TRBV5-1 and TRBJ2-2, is KAGVTQTPRYLIKTRGQQVTLSCSPISGHRSVSWYQQTPGQGLQFLFEYFSETQRNKGNFPGRFSGRQFSNSRSEMNVSTLELGDSALYLCASSLRTGPSGTAGELFFGEGSRLTVL.

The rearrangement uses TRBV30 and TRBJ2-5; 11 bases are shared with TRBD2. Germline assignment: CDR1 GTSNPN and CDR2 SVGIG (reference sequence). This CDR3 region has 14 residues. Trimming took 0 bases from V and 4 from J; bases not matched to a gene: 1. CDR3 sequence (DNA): TGTGCCTGGAGTGTTGGACTAGCGGGAGAGACCCAGTACTTC. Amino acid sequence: CAWSVGLAGETQYF.

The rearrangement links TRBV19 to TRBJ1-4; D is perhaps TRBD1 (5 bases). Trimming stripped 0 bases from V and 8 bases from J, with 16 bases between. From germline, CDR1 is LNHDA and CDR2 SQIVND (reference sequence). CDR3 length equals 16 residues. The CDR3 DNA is TGTGCCAGTAGTATAGACTGGGCAGGGCGACGGGAAAAACTGTTTTTT. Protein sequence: CASSIDWAGRREKLFF.

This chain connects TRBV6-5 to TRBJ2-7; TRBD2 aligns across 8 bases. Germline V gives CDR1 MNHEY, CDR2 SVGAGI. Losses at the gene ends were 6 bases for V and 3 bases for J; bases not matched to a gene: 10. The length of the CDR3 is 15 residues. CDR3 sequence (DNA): TGTGCCAGCAGCCCGAGCGGGAGCGCGCTCTACGAGCAGTACTTC. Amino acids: CASSPSGSALYEQYF.

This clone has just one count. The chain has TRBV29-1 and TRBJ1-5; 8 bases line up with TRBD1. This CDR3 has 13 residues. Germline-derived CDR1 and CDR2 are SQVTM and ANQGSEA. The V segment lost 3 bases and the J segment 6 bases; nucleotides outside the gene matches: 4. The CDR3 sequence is CSVEDRDGQPQHF. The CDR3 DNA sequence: TGCAGCGTTGAGGACAGGGACGGTCAGCCCCAGCATTTT.

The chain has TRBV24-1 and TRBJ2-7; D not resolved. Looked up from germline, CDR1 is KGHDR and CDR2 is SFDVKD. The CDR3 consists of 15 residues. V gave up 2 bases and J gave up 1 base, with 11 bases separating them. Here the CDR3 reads CATSDSKQSSYEQYF. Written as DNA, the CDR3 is TGTGCCACCAGTGATTCGAAACAGAGTTCCTACGAGCAGTACTTC.

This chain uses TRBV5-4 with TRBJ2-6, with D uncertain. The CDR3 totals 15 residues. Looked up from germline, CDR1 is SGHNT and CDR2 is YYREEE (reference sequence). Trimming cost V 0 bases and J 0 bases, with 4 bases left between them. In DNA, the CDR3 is TGTGCCAGCAGCTTGGATAGCTCTGGGGCCAACGTCCTGACTTTC. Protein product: CASSLDSSGANVLTF.

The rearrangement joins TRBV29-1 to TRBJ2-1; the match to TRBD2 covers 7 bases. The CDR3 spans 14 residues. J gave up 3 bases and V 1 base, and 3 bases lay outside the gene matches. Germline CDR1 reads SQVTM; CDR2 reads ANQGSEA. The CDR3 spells CSVEGEGLYNEQFF. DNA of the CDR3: TGCAGCGTTGAAGGGGAGGGGCTCTACAATGAGCAGTTCTTC.

This CDR3 reads CASSSGQKPDTQYF. The CDR3 DNA follows: TGTGCCAGCAGCTCGGGACAAAAGCCAGATACGCAGTATTTT. The chain is built from TRBV7-9 and TRBJ2-3; a weak D match, TRBD1 (6 bases). Germline V CDR1 and CDR2: SEHNR, FQNEAQ (reference sequence). The CDR3 consists of 14 residues. V shed 4 bases and J shed 4 bases, with 12 bases lying between them.

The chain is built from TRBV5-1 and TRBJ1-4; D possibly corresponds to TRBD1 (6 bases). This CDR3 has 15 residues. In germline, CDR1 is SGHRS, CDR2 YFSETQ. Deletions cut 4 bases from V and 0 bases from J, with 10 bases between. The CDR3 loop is CASSDSGATNEKLFF. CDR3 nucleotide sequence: TGCGCCAGCAGCGATTCAGGGGCAACTAATGAAAAACTGTTTTTT.

The CDR3 DNA reads TGTGCCAGCAGCCCCAACACGGGCGGGGAGCTGTTTTTT. Its protein product is CASSPNTGGELFF. The chain employs TRBV7-3 and TRBJ2-2; the D is unclear. With 5 bases removed from V and 7 bases from J, the gap between germline ends came to 11 bases. CDR1 is SGHTA, CDR2 FQGTGA, per germline. The CDR3 has 13 amino acids.

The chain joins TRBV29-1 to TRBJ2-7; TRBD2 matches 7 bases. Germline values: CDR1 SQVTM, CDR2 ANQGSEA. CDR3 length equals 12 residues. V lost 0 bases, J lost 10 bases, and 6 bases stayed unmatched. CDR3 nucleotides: TGCAGCGTTGAAGAGCGTGCGGGAGCACAGTACTTC. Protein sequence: CSVEERAGAQYF.

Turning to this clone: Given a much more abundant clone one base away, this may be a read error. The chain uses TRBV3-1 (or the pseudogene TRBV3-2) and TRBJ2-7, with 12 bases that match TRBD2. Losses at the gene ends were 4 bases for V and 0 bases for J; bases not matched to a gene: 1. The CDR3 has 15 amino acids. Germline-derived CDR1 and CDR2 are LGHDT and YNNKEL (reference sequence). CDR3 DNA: TGTGCCAGCAGCCTGACTAGCGGGAGCTCCTACGAGCAGTACTTC. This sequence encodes CASSLTSGSSYEQYF.

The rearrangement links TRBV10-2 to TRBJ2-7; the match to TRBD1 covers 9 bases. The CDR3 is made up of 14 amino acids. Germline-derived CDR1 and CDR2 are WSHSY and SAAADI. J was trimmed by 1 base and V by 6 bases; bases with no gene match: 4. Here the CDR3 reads CASRKGQGSYEQYF. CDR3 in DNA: TGCGCCAGCAGGAAAGGACAGGGGTCCTACGAGCAGTACTTC.

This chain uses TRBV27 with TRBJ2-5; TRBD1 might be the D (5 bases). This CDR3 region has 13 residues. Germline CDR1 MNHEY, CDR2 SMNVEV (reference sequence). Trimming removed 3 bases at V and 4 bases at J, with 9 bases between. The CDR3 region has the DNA TGTGCCAGCAGTTTGGACATTTTAGAGACCCAGTACTTC. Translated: CASSLDILETQYF.